A single sample is the source of the 17 T cell receptor beta chains below, sequenced in a study of early T cells in non-severe SARS-CoV-2 infection. One entry per CDR3 protein, called by TCRdb with MiXCR from the 5' RACE reads. The top ten hold 5.8% of the sample, which has about 55,000 distinct CDR3 sequences, about 6.1% seen once. The starting material was whole blood, obtained at baseline. The receptors derive from an adult who was a healthcare worker with PCR-confirmed SARS-CoV-2 infection or an uninfected control (not recorded which).

The chain carries TRBV5-1 and TRBJ1-1; D is ambiguous. The CDR3 loop spans 15 amino acids. The ends were cut back, 3 bases at V and 0 bases at J, with 12 bases in the middle. Germline V gives CDR1 SGHRS, CDR2 YFSETQ. CDR3 DNA: TGCGCCAGCAGCTCGGACTCGGGGTTGAACACTGAAGCTTTCTTT. As protein: CASSSDSGLNTEAFF.

This clonotype was observed a handful of times. The chain has TRBV9 and TRBJ2-4; 10 bases match TRBD1. Germline CDR1 reads SGDLS; CDR2 reads YYNGEE. V lost 0 bases to trimming and J lost 7 bases; unmatched junction nucleotides: 4. The CDR3 extends over 15 amino acids. The CDR3 loop is CASSVGGTGENIQYF. The CDR3 nucleotides read TGTGCCAGCAGCGTAGGAGGGACAGGGGAGAACATTCAGTACTTC.

This clonotype has at least ten counts. The chain couples TRBV27 to TRBJ2-1, with D possibly being TRBD1 or TRBD2 (5 bases each). The CDR3 has 14 residues. With 4 bases removed from V and 7 bases from J, the gap between germline ends came to 14 bases. CDR1 and CDR2 from the germline V gene are MNHEY and SMNVEV (reference sequence). CDR3 sequence (DNA): TGTGCCAGCAGTTACCGGGGCCCTTCTAATGAGCAGTTCTTC. It translates to CASSYRGPSNEQFF.

This clonotype has at least ten counts. The rearrangement uses TRBV29-1 and TRBJ2-5; D is unresolved. V was cut by 3 bases and J by 0 bases, with 5 bases left in between. The CDR3 is made up of 12 amino acids. Germline CDR1 reads SQVTM; CDR2 reads ANQGSEA. The CDR3 here is CSVEADQETQYF. The CDR3 DNA is TGCAGCGTTGAGGCAGACCAAGAGACCCAGTACTTC.

In this sample, this clonotype turned up many times. The V gene is TRBV20-1, the J gene TRBJ2-7, with unresolved D. With 3 bases removed from V and 2 bases from J, the gap between germline ends came to 8 bases. Per the germline V gene, CDR1 is DFQATT and CDR2 is SNEGSKA (reference sequence). The CDR3 extends over 12 amino acids. The CDR3 loop reads CSASDWTYEQYF. CDR3 DNA sequence: TGCAGTGCTAGCGATTGGACCTACGAGCAGTACTTC.

This clonotype has ten or more counts. The chain joins TRBV18 to TRBJ2-3; 10 positions agree with TRBD2. Germline-derived CDR1 and CDR2 are KGHSH and LQKENI. V trimming: 3 bases; J trimming: 2 bases; junction bases outside the gene matches: 17. The CDR3 consists of 20 residues. The CDR3 region has the DNA TGTGCCAGCTCACCCGACAGGACTAGCGGTCCCCTTTATGACACAGATACGCAGTATTTT. It encodes CASSPDRTSGPLYDTDTQYF. The whole variable domain, remainder taken from reference TRBV18 and TRBJ2-3, is NAGVMQNPRHLVRRRGQEARLRCSPMKGHSHVYWYRQLPEEGLKFMVYLQKENIIDESGMPKERFSAEFPKEGPSILRIQQVVRGDSAAYFCASSPDRTSGPLYDTDTQYFGPGTRLTVL.

This clonotype was observed at least ten times. The chain is built from TRBV6-5 and TRBJ2-1, with D tentatively TRBD1 or TRBD2 (5 bases each). The V end lost 1 base, the J end lost 6 bases, and 7 bases lay between the germline ends. The length of the CDR3 is 13 residues. CDR1 is MNHEY and CDR2 is SVGAGI in the germline V gene. DNA for the CDR3: TGTGCCAGCAGTTACTTTGGGGGCAATGAGCAGTTCTTC. Residues: CASSYFGGNEQFF.

This clonotype was observed at least ten times. The chain combines TRBV20-1 with TRBJ2-7, with D perhaps given as TRBD1 or TRBD2 (5 bases each). CDR1 and CDR2 from the germline V gene are DFQATT and SNEGSKA (reference sequence). The CDR3 is 14 amino acids. Trimming took off 6 bases at V and 0 bases at J, with 15 bases between the two ends. The CDR3 DNA sequence: TGCAGTGCCCCCAGGTGGGGGAGCTCCTACGAGCAGTACTTC. This gives the protein CSAPRWGSSYEQYF.

This clonotype was found a few times. This chain connects TRBV7-2 to TRBJ2-3; D remains unclear. The CDR3 sequence is 14 residues long. Germline V gene lookup returns CDR1 SGHTA and CDR2 FQGNSA. V was pared by 3 bases and J by 2 bases, with 9 bases between. The CDR3 sequence is CASSLGFNTDTQYF. The CDR3 bases are TGTGCCAGCAGCTTGGGGTTTAACACAGATACGCAGTATTTT.

The sample holds a few counts of this clonotype. The chain employs TRBV12-3 or TRBV12-4 and TRBJ2-5; D is perhaps TRBD1 (6 bases). The ends were cut back, 6 bases at V and 5 bases at J, with 16 bases in the middle. CDR3 size: 14 residues. DNA for the CDR3: TGTGCCAGCAGCTCTAGGGGGACCGGGGAGACCCAGTACTTC. Its protein is CASSSRGTGETQYF.

This clonotype was seen ten or more times. The chain carries TRBV19 and TRBJ1-1; D uncertain. Germline-derived CDR1 and CDR2 are LNHDA and SQIVND (reference sequence). Trimming pared 4 bases from V and 5 bases from J, leaving 14 bases between. This CDR3 is built from 14 residues. The chain's CDR3 is CASSTWSGGTEAFF. In DNA form, the CDR3 reads TGTGCCAGTAGTACCTGGTCCGGAGGGACTGAAGCTTTCTTT.

This clonotype was observed many times. This sequence joins TRBV20-1 and TRBJ2-7; D gene ambiguous. From germline, CDR1 is DFQATT and CDR2 SNEGSKA (reference sequence). There are 12 residues in the CDR3. Trimming took off 0 bases at V and 6 bases at J, with 9 bases between the two ends. In DNA form, the CDR3 reads TGCAGTGCTAGAGACGCCAGCGCCGAGCAGTACTTC. Encoded protein: CSARDASAEQYF.

J is TRBJ2-2 and V is TRBV14, with D perhaps being TRBD1 or TRBD2 (5 bases each). Germline V CDR1 and CDR2: SGHDN, FVKESK. V was cut by 3 bases and J by 3 bases, with 14 bases left in between. The CDR3 runs to 16 residues. The CDR3 loop is CASSHRPGTYTGELFF. The CDR3 DNA is TGTGCCAGCAGCCATCGGCCGGGGACCTACACCGGGGAGCTGTTTTTT.

The table lists this clonotype with a few counts. The chain carries TRBV7-8 and TRBJ2-7; the D is unclear. V lost 0 bases and J 3 bases, leaving 9 bases between the germline ends. This CDR3 is built from 14 residues. Germline CDR1 is SGHVS and CDR2 is FQNEAQ. Here the CDR3 DNA reads TGTGCCAGCAGCTTAGCCCCTAGGGACTACGAGCAGTACTTC. Its protein is CASSLAPRDYEQYF. The full variable domain, rest sourced from reference TRBV7-8 and TRBJ2-7, is GAGVSQSPRYKVAKRGQDVALRCDPISGHVSLFWYQQALGQGPEFLTYFQNEAQLDKSGLPSDRFFAERPEGSVSTLKIQRTQQEDSAVYLCASSLAPRDYEQYFGPGTRLTVT.

This clonotype was detected ten times or more. The V gene is TRBV11-2, the J gene TRBJ1-6, with a possible D match to TRBD1 (5 bases). V lost 5 bases, J lost 0 bases, and 26 bases lay in between. Germline values: CDR1 SGHAT, CDR2 FQNNGV. The CDR3 sequence is 21 residues long. The CDR3 is CASSIRAWVEGKGSYNSPLHF. For the CDR3, the DNA is TGTGCCAGCAGCATCCGGGCGTGGGTTGAGGGGAAAGGCTCCTATAATTCACCCCTCCACTTT.

The chain couples TRBV20-1 to TRBJ2-1; tentatively, D is TRBD1 (6 bases). Germline CDR1 reads DFQATT; CDR2 reads SNEGSKA (reference sequence). The CDR3 loop spans 13 amino acids. V shed 3 bases and J shed 6 bases, with 12 bases lying between them. The CDR3 loop reads CSARSGRGNEQFF. CDR3 in DNA: TGCAGTGCTAGGTCCGGCAGGGGCAATGAGCAGTTCTTC.

This clonotype was counted at least ten times. V usage is TRBV7-9 and J usage is TRBJ1-4, with D unclear. The CDR3 is 13 amino acids. Germline CDR1 is SEHNR and CDR2 is FQNEAQ (reference sequence). Trimming took 3 bases from V and 5 from J, leaving 7 bases between them. CDR3 in amino acids: CASSLVGNEKLFF. CDR3 DNA: TGTGCCAGCAGCTTGGTGGGGAATGAAAAACTGTTTTTT. Combining the CDR3 with reference TRBV7-9 and TRBJ1-4 gives the whole variable domain DTGVSQNPRHKITKRGQNVTFRCDPISEHNRLYWYRQTLGQGPEFLTYFQNEAQLEKSRLLSDRFSAERPKGSFSTLEIQRTEQGDSAMYLCASSLVGNEKLFFGSGTQLSVL.